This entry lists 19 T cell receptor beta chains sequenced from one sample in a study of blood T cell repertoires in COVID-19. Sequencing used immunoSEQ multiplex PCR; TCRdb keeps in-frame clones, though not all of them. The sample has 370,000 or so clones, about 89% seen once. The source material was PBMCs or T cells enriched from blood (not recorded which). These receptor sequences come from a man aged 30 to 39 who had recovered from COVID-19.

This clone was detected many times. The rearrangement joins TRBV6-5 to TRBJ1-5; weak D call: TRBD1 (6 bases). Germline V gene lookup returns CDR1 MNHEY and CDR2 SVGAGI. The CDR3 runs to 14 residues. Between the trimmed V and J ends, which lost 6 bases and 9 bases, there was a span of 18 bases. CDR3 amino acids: CASRPTGQNGPQHF. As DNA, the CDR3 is TGTGCCAGCAGACCAACAGGGCAGAATGGGCCCCAGCATTTT.

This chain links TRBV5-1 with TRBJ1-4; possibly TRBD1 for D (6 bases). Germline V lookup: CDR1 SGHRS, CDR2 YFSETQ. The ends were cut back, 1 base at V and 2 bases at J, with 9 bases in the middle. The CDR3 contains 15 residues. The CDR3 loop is CASSLNQGTNEKLFF. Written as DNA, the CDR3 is TGCGCCAGCAGCTTGAACCAGGGGACTAATGAAAAACTGTTTTTT.

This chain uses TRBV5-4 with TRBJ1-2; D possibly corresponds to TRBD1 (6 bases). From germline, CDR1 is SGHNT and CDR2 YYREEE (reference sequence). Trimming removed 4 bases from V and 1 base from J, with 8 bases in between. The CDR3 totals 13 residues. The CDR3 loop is CASSTDSNYGYTF. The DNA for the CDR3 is TGTGCCAGCAGCACGGACAGTAACTATGGCTACACCTTC.

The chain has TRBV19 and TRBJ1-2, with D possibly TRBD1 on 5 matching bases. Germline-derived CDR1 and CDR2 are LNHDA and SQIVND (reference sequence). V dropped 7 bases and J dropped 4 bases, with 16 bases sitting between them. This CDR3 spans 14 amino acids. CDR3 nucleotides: TGTGCCAGTAAGGCGCGGGGCGCGGGCTATGGCTACACCTTC. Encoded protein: CASKARGAGYGYTF. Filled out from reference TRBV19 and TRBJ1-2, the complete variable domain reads DGGITQSPKYLFRKEGQNVTLSCEQNLNHDAMYWYRQDPGQGLRLIYYSQIVNDFQKGDIAEGYSVSREKKESFPLTVTSAQKNPTAFYLCASKARGAGYGYTFGSGTRLTVV.

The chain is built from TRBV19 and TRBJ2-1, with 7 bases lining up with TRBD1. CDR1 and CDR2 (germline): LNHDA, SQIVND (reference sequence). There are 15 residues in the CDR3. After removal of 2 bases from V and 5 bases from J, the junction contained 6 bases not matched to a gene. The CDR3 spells CASSIRGGAHNEQFF. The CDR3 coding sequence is TGTGCCAGTAGTATAAGAGGGGGCGCCCACAATGAGCAGTTCTTC.

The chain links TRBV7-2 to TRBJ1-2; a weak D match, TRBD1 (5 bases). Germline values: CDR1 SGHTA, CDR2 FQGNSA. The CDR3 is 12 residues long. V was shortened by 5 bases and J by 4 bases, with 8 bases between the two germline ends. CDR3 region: CASSGRGYGYTF. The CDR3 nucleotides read TGTGCCAGCAGCGGGAGGGGCTATGGCTACACCTTC.

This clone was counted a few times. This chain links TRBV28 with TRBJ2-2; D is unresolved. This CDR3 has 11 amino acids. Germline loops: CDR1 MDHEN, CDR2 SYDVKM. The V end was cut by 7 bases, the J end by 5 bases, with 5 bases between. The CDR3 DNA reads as TGTGCCAGCACCTTTACCGGGGAGCTGTTTTTT. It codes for CASTFTGELFF.

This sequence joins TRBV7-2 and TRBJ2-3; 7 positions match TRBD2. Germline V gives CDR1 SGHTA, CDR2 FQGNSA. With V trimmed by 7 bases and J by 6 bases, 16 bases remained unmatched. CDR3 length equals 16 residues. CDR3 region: CASTPTPSGALDTQYF. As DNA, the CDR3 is TGTGCCAGCACCCCTACCCCAAGCGGGGCCTTGGATACGCAGTATTTT.

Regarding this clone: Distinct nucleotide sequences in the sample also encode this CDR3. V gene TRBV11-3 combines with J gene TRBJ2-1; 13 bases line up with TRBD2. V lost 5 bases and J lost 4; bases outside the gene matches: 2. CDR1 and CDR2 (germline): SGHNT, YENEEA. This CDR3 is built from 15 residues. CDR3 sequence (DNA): TGTGCCAGCAGCAGGACTAGCGGGGGTTACAATGAGCAGTTCTTC. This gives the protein CASSRTSGGYNEQFF.

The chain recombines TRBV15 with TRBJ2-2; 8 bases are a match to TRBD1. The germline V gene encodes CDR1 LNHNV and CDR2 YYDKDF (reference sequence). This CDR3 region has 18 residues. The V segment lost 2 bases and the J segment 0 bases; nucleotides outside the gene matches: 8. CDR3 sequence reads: CATSRTDRGRPNTGELFF. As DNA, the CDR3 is TGTGCCACCAGCAGAACCGACAGGGGAAGGCCGAACACCGGGGAGCTGTTTTTT.

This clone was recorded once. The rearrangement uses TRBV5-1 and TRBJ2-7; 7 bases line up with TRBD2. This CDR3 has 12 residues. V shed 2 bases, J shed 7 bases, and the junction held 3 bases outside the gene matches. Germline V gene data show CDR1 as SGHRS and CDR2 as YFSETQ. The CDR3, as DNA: TGCGCCAGCAGCTTACCGGGGGGAGAGCAGTACTTC. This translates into CASSLPGGEQYF. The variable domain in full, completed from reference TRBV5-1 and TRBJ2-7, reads KAGVTQTPRYLIKTRGQQVTLSCSPISGHRSVSWYQQTPGQGLQFLFEYFSETQRNKGNFPGRFSGRQFSNSRSEMNVSTLELGDSALYLCASSLPGGEQYFGPGTRLTVT.

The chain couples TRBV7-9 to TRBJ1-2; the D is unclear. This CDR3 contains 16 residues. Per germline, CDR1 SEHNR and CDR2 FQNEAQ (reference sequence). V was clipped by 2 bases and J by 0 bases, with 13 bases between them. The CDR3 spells CASSLFPGTTNYGYTF. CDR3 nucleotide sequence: TGTGCCAGCAGCTTATTTCCGGGTACAACTAACTATGGCTACACCTTC.

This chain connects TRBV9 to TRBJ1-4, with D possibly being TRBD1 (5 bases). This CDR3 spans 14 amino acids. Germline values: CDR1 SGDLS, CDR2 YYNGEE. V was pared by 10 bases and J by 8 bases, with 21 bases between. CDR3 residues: CAGRPPGIGEKLFF. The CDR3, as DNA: TGTGCCGGACGCCCCCCAGGGATCGGAGAAAAACTGTTTTTT.

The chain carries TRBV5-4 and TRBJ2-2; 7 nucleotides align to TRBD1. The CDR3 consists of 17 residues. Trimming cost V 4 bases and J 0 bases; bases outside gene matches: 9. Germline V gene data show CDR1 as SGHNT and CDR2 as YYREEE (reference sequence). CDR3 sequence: CASSPNPGTANTGELFF. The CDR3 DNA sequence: TGTGCCAGCAGCCCCAACCCCGGGACAGCGAACACCGGGGAGCTGTTTTTT. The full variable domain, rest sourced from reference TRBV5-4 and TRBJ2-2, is ETGVTQSPTHLIKTRGQQVTLRCSSQSGHNTVSWYQQALGQGPQFIFQYYREEENGRGNFPPRFSGLQFPNYSSELNVNALELDDSALYLCASSPNPGTANTGELFFGEGSRLTVL.

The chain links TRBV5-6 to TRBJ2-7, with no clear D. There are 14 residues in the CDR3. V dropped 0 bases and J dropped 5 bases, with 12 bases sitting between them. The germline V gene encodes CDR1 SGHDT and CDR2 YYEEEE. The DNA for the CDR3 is TGTGCCAGCAGCTTGGCCTTTAGCCGGGACGAGCAGTACTTC. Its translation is CASSLAFSRDEQYF. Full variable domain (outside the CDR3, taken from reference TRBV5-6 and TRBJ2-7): DAGVTQSPTHLIKTRGQQVTLRCSPKSGHDTVSWYQQALGQGPQFIFQYYEEEERQRGNFPDRFSGHQFPNYSSELNVNALLLGDSALYLCASSLAFSRDEQYFGPGTRLTVT.

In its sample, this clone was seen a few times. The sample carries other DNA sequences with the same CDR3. The chain's CDR3 is CASSLRGGNQPQHF. The CDR3 DNA is TGCGCCAGCAGCTTGAGGGGCGGCAATCAGCCCCAGCATTTT. The chain has TRBV5-1 and TRBJ1-5; weak D call: TRBD1 (5 bases). The length of the CDR3 is 14 residues. V was cut by 1 base and J by 2 bases, with 7 bases left in between. The V gene's germline CDR1 is SGHRS and CDR2 YFSETQ.

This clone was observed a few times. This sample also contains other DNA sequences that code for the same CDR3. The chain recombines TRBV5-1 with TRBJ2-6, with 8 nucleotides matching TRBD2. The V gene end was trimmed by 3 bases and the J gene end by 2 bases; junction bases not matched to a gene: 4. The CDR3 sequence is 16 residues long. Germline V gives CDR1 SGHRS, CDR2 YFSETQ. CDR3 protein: CASSYDGGAGANVLTF. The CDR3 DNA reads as TGCGCCAGCAGCTACGACGGGGGGGCTGGGGCCAACGTCCTGACTTTC.

CDR3 residues: CASSVGGGVEQYF. The CDR3 nucleotides are TGTGCCAGCAGCGTAGGAGGGGGCGTCGAGCAGTACTTC. The rearrangement uses TRBV14 and TRBJ2-7; D may be TRBD1 (7 bases). The germline V and J ends were trimmed by 5 bases and 6 bases, with 14 bases remaining between them. The length of the CDR3 is 13 residues. Germline loops: CDR1 SGHDN, CDR2 FVKESK. The whole variable domain, filled in from reference TRBV14 and TRBJ2-7, reads EAGVTQFPSHSVIEKGQTVTLRCDPISGHDNLYWYRRVMGKEIKFLLHFVKESKQDESGMPNNRFLAERTGGTYSTLKVQPAELEDSGVYFCASSVGGGVEQYFGPGTRLTVT.

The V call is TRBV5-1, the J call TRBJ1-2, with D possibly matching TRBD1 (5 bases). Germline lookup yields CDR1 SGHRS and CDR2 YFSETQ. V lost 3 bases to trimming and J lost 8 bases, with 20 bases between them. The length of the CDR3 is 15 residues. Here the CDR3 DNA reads TGCGCCAGCAGCTGGGGGGAAGGGGAATCTGGCGGCTACACCTTC. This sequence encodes CASSWGEGESGGYTF.